Below, 17 T cell receptor beta chains from the same sample are listed, as sequenced in a study of blood T cell repertoires in COVID-19. Sequenced by immunoSEQ multiplex PCR; TCRdb stores in-frame clones only, minus some. Among about 45,000 clones listed, roughly four fifths were seen once. Specimen: peripheral blood. The receptors here all came from a human donor in a cohort sampled during active COVID-19.

The chain links TRBV4-1 to TRBJ1-1, with 7 nucleotides matching TRBD1. The CDR3 sequence is 15 residues long. Germline CDR1 MGHRA, CDR2 YSYEKL. V trimming: 3 bases; J trimming: 1 base; junction bases outside the gene matches: 5. CDR3 loop: CASSHPQGRNTEAFF. The CDR3, as DNA: TGCGCCAGCAGCCATCCACAGGGGAGGAACACTGAAGCTTTCTTT.

This clone is judged medium-sized. This chain uses TRBV7-9 with TRBJ2-1; possible D gene TRBD1, 6 bases. Germline lookup yields CDR1 SEHNR and CDR2 FQNEAQ (reference sequence). The CDR3 extends over 15 amino acids. Trimming stripped 3 bases from V and 5 bases from J, with 14 bases between. This CDR3 is CASSFGDKGNNEQFF. In DNA form, the CDR3 reads TGTGCCAGCAGCTTCGGGGACAAGGGAAACAATGAGCAGTTCTTC.

V and J are TRBV5-1 and TRBJ1-2; TRBD1 is a possible D gene (6 bases). V was pared by 4 bases and J by 5 bases, with 18 bases between. The germline CDR1 and CDR2 sequences are SGHRS and YFSETQ. The CDR3 sequence is 15 residues long. CDR3 nucleotides: TGCGCCAGCAGCATCTCCGGGACACAGGATTATGGCTACACCTTC. Its translation is CASSISGTQDYGYTF.

V gene TRBV27 combines with J gene TRBJ2-1, with D unclear. This CDR3 comprises 13 residues. CDR1 MNHEY and CDR2 SMNVEV come from the germline V gene (reference sequence). Trimming removed 2 bases from V and 3 bases from J, with 5 bases in between. CDR3 sequence reads: CASSLSFYNEQFF. The CDR3 coding sequence is TGTGCCAGCAGTTTAAGCTTCTACAATGAGCAGTTCTTC.

The chain couples TRBV6-1 to TRBJ2-1, with 10 bases matching TRBD2. Germline trimming cut 1 base from V and 0 bases from J; bases unmatched to any gene: 9. The CDR3 contains 19 residues. In germline, CDR1 is MNHNS, CDR2 SASEGT. CDR3 sequence (DNA): TGTGCCAGCAGTGAAGTAGGGACTAGCGCTCTCAGCTCCTACAATGAGCAGTTCTTC. Protein product: CASSEVGTSALSSYNEQFF.

The V gene is TRBV11-2, the J gene TRBJ2-5; 8 bases agree with TRBD2. The V segment lost 6 bases and the J segment 6 bases; nucleotides outside the gene matches: 3. The CDR3 spans 12 residues. CDR1 SGHAT and CDR2 FQNNGV come from the germline V gene. The CDR3 sequence is CASSSGIQTQYF. CDR3 bases: TGTGCCAGCAGTAGCGGGATCCAGACCCAGTACTTC.

This chain joins TRBV6-5 and TRBJ1-2, with D unresolved. Germline V CDR1 and CDR2: MNHEY, SVGAGI. The CDR3 length is 12 residues. The V and J ends lost 2 bases and 8 bases respectively, with 9 bases between them. The CDR3 here is CASSYGGEGYTF. The CDR3 DNA sequence: TGTGCCAGCAGTTACGGAGGAGAGGGCTACACCTTC.

The chain is built from TRBV25-1 and TRBJ2-2, with D tentatively TRBD1 (6 bases). V was trimmed by 6 bases and J by 5 bases, leaving 16 bases between them. Germline CDR1 is MGHDK and CDR2 is SYGVNS. The CDR3 extends over 15 amino acids. The CDR3 sequence is CASSLPGTRTGELFF. In DNA, the CDR3 is TGTGCCAGCAGCCTTCCCGGGACAAGAACCGGGGAGCTGTTTTTT.

The V and J genes are TRBV4-1 and TRBJ2-5; 8 bases align to TRBD1. Germline CDR1 MGHRA, CDR2 YSYEKL. The CDR3 consists of 16 residues. V lost 4 bases to trimming and J lost 2 bases; unmatched junction nucleotides: 9. The CDR3 DNA is TGCGCCAGCAGCCCTGGACAGGGCCTAGAACAAGAGACCCAGTACTTC. Its protein product is CASSPGQGLEQETQYF.

The chain employs TRBV7-8 and TRBJ2-4, with D tentatively TRBD1 (5 bases). Germline values: CDR1 SGHVS, CDR2 FQNEAQ. V lost 2 bases and J lost 1, with 12 bases in between. The CDR3 is made up of 16 amino acids. In DNA form, the CDR3 reads TGTGCCAGCAGCTTACTCTCAGGGATGGCCAAAAACATTCAGTACTTC. Translating gives CASSLLSGMAKNIQYF.

This clone was seen just once. The J gene is TRBJ2-1, the V gene TRBV10-3; 14 nucleotides match TRBD2. With 5 bases clipped from V and 7 bases from J, the junction kept 16 bases outside the gene matches. Germline V gives CDR1 ENHRY, CDR2 SYGVKD. CDR3 length: 19 amino acids. CDR3 sequence reads: CAISQGLAGGPGVGNEQFF. The CDR3, as DNA: TGTGCCATCAGTCAAGGACTAGCGGGGGGACCCGGGGTCGGTAATGAGCAGTTCTTC.

J is TRBJ2-2 and V is TRBV5-1, with 8 bases fitting TRBD1. The J segment lost 3 bases and the V segment lost 4 bases, leaving 5 bases of the junction unmatched. Germline V gene lookup returns CDR1 SGHRS and CDR2 YFSETQ. The CDR3 loop spans 15 amino acids. CDR3 in DNA: TGCGCCAGCAGCCTACCAGGGGGCGACACCGGGGAGCTGTTTTTT. Its protein product is CASSLPGGDTGELFF.

The chain joins TRBV5-1 to TRBJ2-3, with TRBD2 identical over 12 bases. Germline CDR1 is SGHRS and CDR2 is YFSETQ. The CDR3 runs 15 residues. The trim removed 5 bases at V and 5 bases at J, leaving 6 bases unmatched. CDR3 region: CASRLAGGPEDTQYF. In DNA, the CDR3 is TGCGCCAGCAGGCTAGCGGGGGGGCCGGAAGATACGCAGTATTTT.

This chain connects TRBV12-3 or TRBV12-4 to TRBJ2-5; D call uncertain. The CDR3 is 13 residues long. The V gene lost 2 bases and the J gene lost 3 bases, with 7 bases spanning the gap. In nucleotides, the CDR3 is TGTGCCAGCAGTTTACCTCCGGAAGAGACCCAGTACTTC. As protein: CASSLPPEETQYF.

J is TRBJ1-2 and V is TRBV18; 8 positions match TRBD1. The CDR3 is 13 amino acids. With V trimmed by 3 bases and J by 7 bases, 4 bases remained unmatched. Germline V gene data show CDR1 as KGHSH and CDR2 as LQKENI. The CDR3 protein is CASSPGQGAGYTF. CDR3 DNA sequence: TGTGCCAGCTCACCCGGGCAGGGGGCTGGCTACACCTTC.

This clone came up once. The chain links TRBV6-5 to TRBJ2-3, with D perhaps TRBD2 (6 bases). Trimming cost V 0 bases and J 7 bases, with 14 bases left between them. Germline V gene data show CDR1 as MNHEY and CDR2 as SVGAGI. CDR3 length: 15 amino acids. CDR3 sequence: CASSYSSSSVHTQYF. The CDR3 DNA follows: TGTGCCAGCAGTTACTCGAGTTCTAGCGTACATACGCAGTATTTT.

The CDR3 loop is CASSYGNQGRGAFF. CDR3 nucleotide sequence: TGTGCCAGCAGTTACGGGAATCAGGGGCGCGGGGCTTTCTTT. The V gene is TRBV27, the J gene TRBJ1-1, with a weak D call TRBD1 (6 bases). V dropped 4 bases and J dropped 11 bases, with 20 bases sitting between them. The CDR3 totals 14 residues. Germline-derived CDR1 and CDR2 are MNHEY and SMNVEV (reference sequence).